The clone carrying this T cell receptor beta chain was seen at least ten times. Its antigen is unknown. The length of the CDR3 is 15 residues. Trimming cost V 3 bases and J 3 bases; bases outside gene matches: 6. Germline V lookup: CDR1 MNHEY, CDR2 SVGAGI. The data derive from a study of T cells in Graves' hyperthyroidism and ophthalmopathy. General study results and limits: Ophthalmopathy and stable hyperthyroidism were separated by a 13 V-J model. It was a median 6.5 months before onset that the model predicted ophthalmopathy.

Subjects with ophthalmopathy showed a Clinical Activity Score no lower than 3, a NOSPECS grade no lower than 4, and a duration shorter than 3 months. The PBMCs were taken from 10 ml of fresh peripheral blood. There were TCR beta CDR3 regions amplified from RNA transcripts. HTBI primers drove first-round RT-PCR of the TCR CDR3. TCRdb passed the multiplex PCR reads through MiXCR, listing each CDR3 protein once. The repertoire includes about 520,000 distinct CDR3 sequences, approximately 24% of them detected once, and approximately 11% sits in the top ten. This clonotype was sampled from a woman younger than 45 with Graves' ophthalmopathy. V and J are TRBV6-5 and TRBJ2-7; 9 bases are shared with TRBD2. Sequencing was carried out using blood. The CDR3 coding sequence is TGTGCCAGCAGTTATGGAGCGGGGGGAAGCTACGAGCAGTACTTC. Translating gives CASSYGAGGSYEQYF.